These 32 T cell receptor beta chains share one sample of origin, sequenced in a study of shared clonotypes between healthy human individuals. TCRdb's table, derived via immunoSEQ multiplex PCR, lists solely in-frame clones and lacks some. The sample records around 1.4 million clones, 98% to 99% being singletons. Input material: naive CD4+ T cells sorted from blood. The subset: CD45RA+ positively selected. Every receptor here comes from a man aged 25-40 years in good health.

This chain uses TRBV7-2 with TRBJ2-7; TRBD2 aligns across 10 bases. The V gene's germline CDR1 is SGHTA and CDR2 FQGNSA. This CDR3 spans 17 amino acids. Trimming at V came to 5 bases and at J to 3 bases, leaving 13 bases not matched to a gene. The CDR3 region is CASSARLAGWGLYEQYF. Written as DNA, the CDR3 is TGTGCCAGCAGCGCTCGACTAGCGGGCTGGGGGCTCTACGAGCAGTACTTC.

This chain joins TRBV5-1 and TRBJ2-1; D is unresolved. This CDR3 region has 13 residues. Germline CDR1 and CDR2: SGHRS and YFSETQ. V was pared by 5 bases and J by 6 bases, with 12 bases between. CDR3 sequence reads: CASSGLRGNEQFF. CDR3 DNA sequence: TGCGCCAGCAGTGGTCTGCGTGGCAATGAGCAGTTCTTC.

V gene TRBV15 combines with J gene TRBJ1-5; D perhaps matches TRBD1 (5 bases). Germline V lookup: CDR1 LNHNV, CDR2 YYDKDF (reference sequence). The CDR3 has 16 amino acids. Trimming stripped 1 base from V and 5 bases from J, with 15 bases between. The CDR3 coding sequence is TGTGCCACCAGCAGAGGAGACAGAAATGAGGATCAGCCCCAGCATTTT. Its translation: CATSRGDRNEDQPQHF.

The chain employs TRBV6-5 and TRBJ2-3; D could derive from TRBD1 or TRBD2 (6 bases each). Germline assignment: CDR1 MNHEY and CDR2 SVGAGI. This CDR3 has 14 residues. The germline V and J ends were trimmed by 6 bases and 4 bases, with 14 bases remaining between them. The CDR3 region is CASSPSRGADTQYF. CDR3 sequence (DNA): TGTGCCAGCAGCCCCTCAAGGGGGGCAGATACGCAGTATTTT.

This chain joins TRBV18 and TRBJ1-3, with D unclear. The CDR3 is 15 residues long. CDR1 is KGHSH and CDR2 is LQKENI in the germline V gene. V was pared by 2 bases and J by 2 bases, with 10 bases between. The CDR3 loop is CASSPISDAGNTIYF. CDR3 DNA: TGTGCCAGCTCACCAATCTCCGATGCTGGAAACACCATATATTTT.

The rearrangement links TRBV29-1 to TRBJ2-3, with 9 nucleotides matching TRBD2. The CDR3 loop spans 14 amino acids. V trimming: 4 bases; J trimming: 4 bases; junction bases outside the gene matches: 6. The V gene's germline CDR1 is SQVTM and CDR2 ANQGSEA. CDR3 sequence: CSVAAGGWADTQYF. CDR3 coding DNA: TGCAGCGTTGCCGCGGGAGGGTGGGCAGATACGCAGTATTTT.

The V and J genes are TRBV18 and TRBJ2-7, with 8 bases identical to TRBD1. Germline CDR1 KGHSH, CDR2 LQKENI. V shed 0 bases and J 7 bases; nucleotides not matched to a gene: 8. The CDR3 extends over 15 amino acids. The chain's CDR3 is CASSPPDRAKGEQYF. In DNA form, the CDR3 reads TGTGCCAGCTCACCACCGGACAGGGCCAAAGGGGAGCAGTACTTC.

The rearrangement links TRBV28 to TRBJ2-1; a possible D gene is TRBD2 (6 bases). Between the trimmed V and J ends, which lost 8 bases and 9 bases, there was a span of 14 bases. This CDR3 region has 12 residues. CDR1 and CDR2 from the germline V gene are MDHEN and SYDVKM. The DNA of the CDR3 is TGTGCCAGCTTAGGAGGGTTTGGTGAGCAGTTCTTC. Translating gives CASLGGFGEQFF.

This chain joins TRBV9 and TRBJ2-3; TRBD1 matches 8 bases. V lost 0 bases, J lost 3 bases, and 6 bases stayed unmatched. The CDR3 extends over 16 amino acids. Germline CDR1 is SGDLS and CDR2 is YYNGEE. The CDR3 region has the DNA TGTGCCAGCAGCGTAGACGGCAGGGGGCGTACAGATACGCAGTATTTT. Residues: CASSVDGRGRTDTQYF.

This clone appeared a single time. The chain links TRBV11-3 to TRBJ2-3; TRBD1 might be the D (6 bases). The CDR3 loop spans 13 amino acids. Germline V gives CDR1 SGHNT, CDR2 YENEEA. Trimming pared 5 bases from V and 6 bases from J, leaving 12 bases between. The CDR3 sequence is CASSPRDTDTQYF. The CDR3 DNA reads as TGTGCCAGCAGCCCCCGGGACACCGATACGCAGTATTTT.

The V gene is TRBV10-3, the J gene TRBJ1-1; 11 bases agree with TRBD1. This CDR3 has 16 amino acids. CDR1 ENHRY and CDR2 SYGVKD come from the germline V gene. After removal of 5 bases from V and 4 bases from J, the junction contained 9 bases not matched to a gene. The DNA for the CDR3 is TGTGCCATCAGTCCGGGACAGGGGGGAAGTGGCACTGAAGCTTTCTTT. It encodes CAISPGQGGSGTEAFF.

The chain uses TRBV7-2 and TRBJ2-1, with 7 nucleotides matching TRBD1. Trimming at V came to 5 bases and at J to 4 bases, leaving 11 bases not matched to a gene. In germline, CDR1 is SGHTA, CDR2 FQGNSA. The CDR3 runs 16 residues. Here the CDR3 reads CASSTARGPTYNEQFF. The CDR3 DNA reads TGTGCCAGCAGCACCGCGAGGGGGCCTACTTACAATGAGCAGTTCTTC.

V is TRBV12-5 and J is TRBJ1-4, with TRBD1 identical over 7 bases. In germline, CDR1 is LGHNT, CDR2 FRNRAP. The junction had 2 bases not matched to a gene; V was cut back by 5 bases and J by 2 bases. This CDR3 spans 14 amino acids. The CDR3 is CASGPGGTNEKLFF. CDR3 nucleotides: TGTGCTAGTGGTCCAGGGGGGACTAATGAAAAACTGTTTTTT.

The CDR3: CASSFKGGSYNEQFF. Here the CDR3 DNA reads TGTGCCAGCAGTTTTAAGGGAGGCTCCTACAATGAGCAGTTCTTC. The chain links TRBV28 to TRBJ2-1; a weak D match, TRBD2 (6 bases). The germline gives CDR1 MDHEN, CDR2 SYDVKM. Between the trimmed V and J ends, which lost 3 bases and 0 bases, there was a span of 9 bases. The CDR3 consists of 15 residues.

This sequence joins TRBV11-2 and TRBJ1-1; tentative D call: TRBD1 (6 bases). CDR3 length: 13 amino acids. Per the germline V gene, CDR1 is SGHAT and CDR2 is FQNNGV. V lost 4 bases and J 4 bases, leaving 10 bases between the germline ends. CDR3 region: CASSSQGGTEAFF. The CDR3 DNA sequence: TGTGCCAGCAGCTCCCAAGGGGGCACTGAAGCTTTCTTT.

DNA of the CDR3: TGTGCCAGCAGCCGAGGACACCCCTTCACCGGGGAGCTGTTTTTT. Its translation: CASSRGHPFTGELFF. This chain connects TRBV5-5 to TRBJ2-2; tentatively, D is TRBD1 (5 bases). The CDR3 is made up of 15 amino acids. CDR1 is SGHKS, CDR2 YYEKEE, per germline (reference sequence). Trimming pared 4 bases from V and 4 bases from J, leaving 14 bases between.

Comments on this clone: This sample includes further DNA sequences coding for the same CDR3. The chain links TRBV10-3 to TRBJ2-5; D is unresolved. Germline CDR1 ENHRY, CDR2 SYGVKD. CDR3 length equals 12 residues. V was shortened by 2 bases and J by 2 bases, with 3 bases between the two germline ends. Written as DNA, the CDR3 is TGTGCCATCAGTGAGAGGCAAGAGACCCAGTACTTC. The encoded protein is CAISERQETQYF.

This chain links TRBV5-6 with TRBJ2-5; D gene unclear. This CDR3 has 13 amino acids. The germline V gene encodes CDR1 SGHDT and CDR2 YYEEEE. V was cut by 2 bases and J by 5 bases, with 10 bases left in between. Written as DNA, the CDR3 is TGTGCCAGCAGCTTTTTCTCGGTGGAGACCCAGTACTTC. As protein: CASSFFSVETQYF. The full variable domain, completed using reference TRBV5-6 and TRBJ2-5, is DAGVTQSPTHLIKTRGQQVTLRCSPKSGHDTVSWYQQALGQGPQFIFQYYEEEERQRGNFPDRFSGHQFPNYSSELNVNALLLGDSALYLCASSFFSVETQYFGPGTRLLVL.

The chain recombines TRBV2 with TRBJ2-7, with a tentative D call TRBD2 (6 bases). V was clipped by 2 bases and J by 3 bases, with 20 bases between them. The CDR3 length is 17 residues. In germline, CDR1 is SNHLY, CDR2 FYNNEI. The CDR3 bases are TGTGCCAGCAGTGAATTTTCGGTTGGCGGGAAAAGCTACGAGCAGTACTTC. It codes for CASSEFSVGGKSYEQYF.

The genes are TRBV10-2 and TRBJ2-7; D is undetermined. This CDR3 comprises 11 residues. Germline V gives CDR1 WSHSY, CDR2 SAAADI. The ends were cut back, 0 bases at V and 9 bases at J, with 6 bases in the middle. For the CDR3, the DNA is TGCGCCAGCAGTGAGTCAACTCTGCAGTACTTC. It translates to CASSESTLQYF.

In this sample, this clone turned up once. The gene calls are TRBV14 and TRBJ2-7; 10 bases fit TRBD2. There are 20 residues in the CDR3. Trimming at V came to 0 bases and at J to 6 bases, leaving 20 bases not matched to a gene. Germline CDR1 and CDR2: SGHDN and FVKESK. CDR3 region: CASSQDLLAGSMSVPPEQYF. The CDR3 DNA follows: TGTGCCAGCAGCCAAGATTTACTAGCGGGATCGATGTCCGTCCCACCCGAGCAGTACTTC.

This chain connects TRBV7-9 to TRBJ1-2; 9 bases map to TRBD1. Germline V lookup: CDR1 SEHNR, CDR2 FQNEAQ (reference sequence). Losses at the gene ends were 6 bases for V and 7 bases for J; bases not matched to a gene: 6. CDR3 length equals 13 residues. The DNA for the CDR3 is TGTGCCAGCAGTTACACAGGGGGCTCTGGCTACACCTTC. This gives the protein CASSYTGGSGYTF.

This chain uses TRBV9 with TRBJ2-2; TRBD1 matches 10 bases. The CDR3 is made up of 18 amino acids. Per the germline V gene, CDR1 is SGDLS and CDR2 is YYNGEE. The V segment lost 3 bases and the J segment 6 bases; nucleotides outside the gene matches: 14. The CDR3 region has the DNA TGTGCCAGCAGCGCCTTGACAGGGGGCGGTTTCATCGCCGGGGAGCTGTTTTTT. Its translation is CASSALTGGGFIAGELFF.

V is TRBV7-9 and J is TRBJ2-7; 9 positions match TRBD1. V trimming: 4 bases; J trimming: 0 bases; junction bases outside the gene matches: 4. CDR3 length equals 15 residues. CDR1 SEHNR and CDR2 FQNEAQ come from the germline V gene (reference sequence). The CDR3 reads CASSWTGEASYEQYF. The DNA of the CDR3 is TGTGCCAGCAGCTGGACAGGGGAAGCCTCCTACGAGCAGTACTTC.

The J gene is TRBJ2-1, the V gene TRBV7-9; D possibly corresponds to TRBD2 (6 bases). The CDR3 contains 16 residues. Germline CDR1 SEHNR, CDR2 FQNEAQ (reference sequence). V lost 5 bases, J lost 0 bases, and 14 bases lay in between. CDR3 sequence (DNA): TGTGCCAGCAGCCGGCATGGGAGGAGCTCCTACAATGAGCAGTTCTTC. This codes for CASSRHGRSSYNEQFF.

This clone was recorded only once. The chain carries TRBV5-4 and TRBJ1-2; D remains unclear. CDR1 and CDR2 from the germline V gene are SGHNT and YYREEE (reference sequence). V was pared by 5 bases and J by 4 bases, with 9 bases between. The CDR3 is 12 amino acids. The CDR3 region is CASSLMTYGYTF. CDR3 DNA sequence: TGTGCCAGCAGTCTCATGACCTATGGCTACACCTTC.

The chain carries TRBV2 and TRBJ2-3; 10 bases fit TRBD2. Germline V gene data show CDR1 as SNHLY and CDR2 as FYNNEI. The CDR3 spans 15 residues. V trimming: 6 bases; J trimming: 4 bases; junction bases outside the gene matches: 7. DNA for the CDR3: TGTGCCAGCAGGGAGACTAGCGGGTATGCAGATACGCAGTATTTT. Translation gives CASRETSGYADTQYF.

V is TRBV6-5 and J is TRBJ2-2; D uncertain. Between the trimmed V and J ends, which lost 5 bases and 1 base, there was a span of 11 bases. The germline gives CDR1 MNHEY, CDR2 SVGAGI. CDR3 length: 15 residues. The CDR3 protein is CASSTWTVNTGELFF. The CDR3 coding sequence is TGTGCCAGCAGTACCTGGACGGTGAACACCGGGGAGCTGTTTTTT.

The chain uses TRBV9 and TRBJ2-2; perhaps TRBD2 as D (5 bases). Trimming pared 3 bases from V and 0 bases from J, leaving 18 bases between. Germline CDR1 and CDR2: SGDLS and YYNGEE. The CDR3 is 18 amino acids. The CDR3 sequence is CASSETGKKFANTGELFF. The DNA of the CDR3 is TGTGCCAGCAGCGAGACGGGAAAGAAGTTCGCGAACACCGGGGAGCTGTTTTTT.

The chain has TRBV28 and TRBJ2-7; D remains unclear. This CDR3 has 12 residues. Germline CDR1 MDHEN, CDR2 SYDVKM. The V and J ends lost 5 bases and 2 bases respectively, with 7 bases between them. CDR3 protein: CASSNRPYEQYF. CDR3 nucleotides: TGTGCCAGCAGTAACAGACCCTACGAGCAGTACTTC.

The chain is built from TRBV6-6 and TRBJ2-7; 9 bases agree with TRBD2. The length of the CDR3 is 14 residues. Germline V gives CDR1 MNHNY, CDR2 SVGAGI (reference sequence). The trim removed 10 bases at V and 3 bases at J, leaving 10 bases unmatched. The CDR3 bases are TGTGCCACCGCGACACAAGCGGGGGGCTACGAGCAGTACTTC. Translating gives CATATQAGGYEQYF.

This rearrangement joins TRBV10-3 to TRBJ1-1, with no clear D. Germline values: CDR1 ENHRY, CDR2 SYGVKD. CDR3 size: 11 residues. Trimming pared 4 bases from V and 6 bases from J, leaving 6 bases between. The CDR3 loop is CAISADAEAFF. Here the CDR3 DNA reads TGTGCCATCAGTGCTGACGCTGAAGCTTTCTTT.